This T cell receptor (beta chain) was identified during a study of blood T cell repertoires in COVID-19. Study-level background: Spain, Italy and the United States supplied samples that represented acute and convalescent COVID-19. Sources were T cells, B-cell-depleted T cells, or PBMCs; the material itself was cDNA or gDNA.

The CDR3 sequence is 19 residues long. This clone is a singleton in its sample. As handled by the study authors: For nucleated cells, counts were estimated from reference gene primer amplification. Method: immunoSEQ multiplex PCR; TCRdb's copy keeps in-frame clones and lacks some. V, J and clone size reflect that table, while D and trimming were determined from the DNA. Of some 120,000 clones listed, roughly four fifths are singletons. The chain has TRBV1 and TRBJ2-3; TRBD2, the table's D call, was not compared with the DNA. TRBV1 is reported as a pseudogene. Sequenced input: peripheral blood. This sequence was found in a man in his fifties or sixties with acute or convalescent COVID-19. In nucleotides, the CDR3 is TGCACCAGCAGCCAGCCGGCCGGGACTAAGGTTTTAACCACAGATACGCAGTATTTT. Its translation: CTSSQPAGTKVLTTDTQYF.